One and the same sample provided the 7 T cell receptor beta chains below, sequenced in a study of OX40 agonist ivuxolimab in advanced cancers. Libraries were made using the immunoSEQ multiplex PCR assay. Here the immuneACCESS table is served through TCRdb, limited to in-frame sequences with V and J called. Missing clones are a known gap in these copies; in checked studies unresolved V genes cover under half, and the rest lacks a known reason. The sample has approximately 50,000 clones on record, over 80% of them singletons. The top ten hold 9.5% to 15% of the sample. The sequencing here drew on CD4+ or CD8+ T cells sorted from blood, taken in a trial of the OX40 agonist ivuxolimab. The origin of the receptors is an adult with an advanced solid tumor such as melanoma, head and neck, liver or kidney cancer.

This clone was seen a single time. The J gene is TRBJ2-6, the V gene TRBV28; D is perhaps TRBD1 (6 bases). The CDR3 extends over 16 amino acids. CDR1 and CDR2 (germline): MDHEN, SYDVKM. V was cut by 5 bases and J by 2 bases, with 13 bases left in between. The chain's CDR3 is CASSGQRGTGANVLTF. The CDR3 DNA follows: TGTGCCAGCAGTGGGCAAAGGGGGACTGGGGCCAACGTCCTGACTTTC.

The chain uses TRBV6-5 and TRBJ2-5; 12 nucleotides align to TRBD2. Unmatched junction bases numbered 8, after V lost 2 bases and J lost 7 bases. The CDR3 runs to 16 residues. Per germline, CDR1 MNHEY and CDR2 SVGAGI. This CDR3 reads CASSYGSSGGAGTQYF. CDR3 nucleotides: TGTGCCAGCAGTTACGGGTCTAGCGGGGGGGCTGGGACCCAGTACTTC.

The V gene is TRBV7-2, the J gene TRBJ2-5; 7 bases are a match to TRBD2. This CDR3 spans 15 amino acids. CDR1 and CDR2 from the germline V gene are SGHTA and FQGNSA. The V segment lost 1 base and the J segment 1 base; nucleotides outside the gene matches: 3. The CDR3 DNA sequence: TGTGCCAGCAGCTTAGGGGGAGGGCCCCAAGAGACCCAGTACTTC. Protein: CASSLGGGPQETQYF.

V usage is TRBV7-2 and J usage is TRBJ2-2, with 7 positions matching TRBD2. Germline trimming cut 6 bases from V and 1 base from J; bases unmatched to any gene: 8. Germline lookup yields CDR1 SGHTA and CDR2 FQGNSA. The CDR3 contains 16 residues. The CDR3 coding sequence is TGTGCCAGCAGTATTACGGGGGGAGTGAACACCGGGGAGCTGTTTTTT. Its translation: CASSITGGVNTGELFF. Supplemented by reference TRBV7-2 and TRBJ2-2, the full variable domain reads GAGVSQSPSNKVTEKGKDVELRCDPISGHTALYWYRQSLGQGLEFLIYFQGNSAPDKSGLPSDRFSAERTGGSVSTLTIQRTQQEDSAVYLCASSITGGVNTGELFFGEGSRLTVL.

This chain's CDR3 is CASSRDRSSNEQFF. The CDR3 DNA reads TGTGCCAGCAGCCGGGACAGGTCGTCCAATGAGCAGTTCTTC. The chain employs TRBV7-3 and TRBJ2-1, with 8 bases identical to TRBD1. The CDR3 sequence is 14 residues long. CDR1 SGHTA and CDR2 FQGTGA come from the germline V gene. The junction had 6 bases not matched to a gene; V was cut back by 5 bases and J by 6 bases.

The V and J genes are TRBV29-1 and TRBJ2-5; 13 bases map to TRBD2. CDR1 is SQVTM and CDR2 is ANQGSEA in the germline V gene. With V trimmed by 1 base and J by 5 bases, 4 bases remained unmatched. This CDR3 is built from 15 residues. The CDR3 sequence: CSVEGGTSGTETQYF. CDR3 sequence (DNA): TGCAGCGTTGAAGGTGGGACTAGCGGGACTGAGACCCAGTACTTC.

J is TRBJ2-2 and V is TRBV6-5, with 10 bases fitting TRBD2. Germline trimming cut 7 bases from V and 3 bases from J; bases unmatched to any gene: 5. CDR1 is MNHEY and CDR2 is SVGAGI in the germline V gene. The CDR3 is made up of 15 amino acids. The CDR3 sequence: CASKSGGEDTGELFF. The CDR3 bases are TGTGCCAGCAAGAGCGGGGGGGAGGACACCGGGGAGCTGTTTTTT.